The following is a TCR beta chain sequence with its context. Its antigen remains unknown. This entry comes from a study of T cells expressing NK-cell markers. Across the study: Beta-chain profiling covered CD3+CD56+NKG2C+, CD3+CD56+NKG2C- and CD3+CD56-NKG2C+ sorted subsets. The study sequenced eight donors, seven HCMV-seropositive and one seronegative. Study outcomes and limitations: About six donors carried dominant NKG2C+ clonotypes that made up roughly 1.0-7.5% of their CD8+ T cells.

CDR3 length: 14 residues. Generation of TCR beta cDNA was performed by 5'RACE template switching incorporating UMIs. TCRdb reprocessed the 5' RACE reads and reports one entry per CDR3 protein, with no DNA. The sample shows some 450,000 distinct CDR3 sequences, and under 7.5% sits with its ten largest clones. The clonotype originates from a woman between 18 and 70 years old in good health. Sequences were obtained from blood T cells: a sorted CD56 or NKG2C T cell subset, CD4+ or CD8+ T cells, or bulk PBMC T cells (not recorded which). The chain combines TRBV12-3 or TRBV12-4 with TRBJ1-1; TCRdb's D gene call, TRBD1, goes unchecked for lack of DNA. The CDR3 region is CASSESRASPEAFF.